This T cell receptor beta chain appears in the sequencing data of a study of T cells in Graves' hyperthyroidism and ophthalmopathy (dated by TCRdb to 2018 to 2020). A note on the overall study: Peripheral blood was sampled at the time of initial diagnosis, prior to any treatment. A discovery cohort of roughly 96 patients, 43 with Graves' ophthalmopathy and more than 55 with stable Graves' hyperthyroidism, was used to find distinguishing TCR V-J signatures. The paper reports TCR Vbeta CDR3 sequencing of about 140 peripheral blood samples: around 45 ophthalmopathy, under 80 hyperthyroidism and around 17 progressor patients. After sampling, hyperthyroidism patients received methimazole starting at 30 mg daily, and ophthalmopathy patients received high-dose intravenous methylprednisolone. Prospective prediction of ophthalmopathy was tested in an independent validation cohort consisting of roughly 19 hyperthyroidism patients and around 17 patients who later progressed to ophthalmopathy. In addition, the study compared T-cell repertoires in thyroid tissue and in blood from roughly six Graves' hyperthyroidism patients. The 80 to 100 discovery patients were randomly divided into training and test sets at a 7:3 ratio.

Trimming takes 4 bases from V and 3 bases from J, and the germline ends sit 13 bases apart. Including cysteine and phenylalanine, the CDR3 has 14 amino acids. Only CDR3 DNA remains: 42 bases, in frame from the first base. The germline V gene (reference sequence) sets CDR1 to LNHDA and CDR2 to SQIVND. Results and caveats for the whole study, not just this receptor: Blood samples also contained most of the expanded thyroid clonotypes (frequency above 0.001), which suggests that blood repertoires may reflect thyroid immune responses. In validation, progression to ophthalmopathy was predicted by the model with 55% to 71% sensitivity and around 76% specificity, a median of about 6 months before onset. A 13 V-J signature model separated ophthalmopathy from stable hyperthyroidism, with around 90% sensitivity and about 81% specificity in cross-validation and 80%/75% in testing. No statistical method was used to fix the sample size in advance, and group allocation was not hidden from the investigators.

Stable Graves' hyperthyroidism was defined as the absence of progression to ophthalmopathy over 18 months of follow-up. The hyperthyroidism patients were between 18 and 65 years old and newly diagnosed, with a disease duration of less than 2 months. Any patient with an uncontrolled infection, another autoimmune disease, pregnancy or lactation was excluded. Diagnoses were based on clinical symptoms, serum thyroxine and TRAb, thyroid ultrasound and orbital computed tomography. Ficoll-Paque density gradient centrifugation was used to isolate PBMCs from 10 ml of fresh peripheral blood. Total RNA was extracted using Trizol reagent, and RNA quality was assessed on an Agilent 2100 Bioanalyzer. The TCR beta CDR3 regions were amplified from the RNA transcripts. A first-round RT-PCR of the TCR CDR3 used the HTBI primer set with the Qiagen OneStep RT-PCR kit. The libraries were constructed in a second round of multiplex PCR and then size-selected and purified. Sequencing of the libraries was done on an Illumina HiSeq2000 using paired-end 100 bp reads. The study's own analysis went as follows. SOAPnuke was used to process the raw data, removing reads that contained adapters or uncalled bases, had a mean Phred below 15, or lacked an exact match to the constant primer or identifier. COPE v1.2.5 was used to merge high-quality paired reads, and clonotypes were defined as unique nucleotide sequences. Clonotypes were aligned to IMGT TRBV, TRBD and TRBJ reference segments using MiTCR v1.1. The analysis was restricted to V-J combinations with a frequency above 0.0001, which together covered about 99% of the repertoires. The TCS score was defined as the ratio of F50 (clonal expansion) to E x V (chaos), calculated using BLOSUM62-based TCRdist between CDR3 peptides within each V-J. Welch's t-statistics and random forest reduced some 510 V-J features to under 15, which were used in a naive Bayes classifier (R e1071). The Morisita-Horn index was used to measure how similar the thyroid and blood repertoires were. TCRdb reprocessing: public reads trimmed at Q25 with fastp, clones called with MiXCR, in-frame beta chains kept. Duplicate CDR3 protein sequences are folded into a single record with the most common DNA and genes. The V and J calls, along with clone size, are taken from TCRdb and not from the paper's own processing. The sample data list approximately 870,000 distinct CDR3 sequences, and over 35% of these were observed just once. The top ten hold 7.5% to 9.5% of the sample.

As concerns this clonotype: The antigen it binds to is not known. Within one base of it there is no much larger clone, and no base qualities were kept.

The clonotype comes from a man between 18 and 29 years old with Graves' hyperthyroidism. Recombination joined TRBV19 with TRBJ2-7; a tentative D call is TRBD2 (6 bases match). The sample was blood. CDR3 reads: CASSSDGGNYEQYF. The DNA is TGTGCCAGTAGTAGTGATGGAGGGAACTACGAGCAGTACTTC.